This TCR beta chain was sequenced for a study of cytomegalovirus exposure and HLA in healthy donors. J was trimmed by 0 bases and V by 4 bases; bases with no gene match: 5. The CDR3 loop spans 16 amino acids. Regarding the study as a whole: A later analysis found first-cohort TCR clusters tended to co-occur in the 130 or so validation repertoires.

Generated by immunoSEQ multiplex PCR, the TCRdb table keeps only in-frame clones and is missing some. The table shows over 150,000 clones, with 65% to 90% occurring only once. The donors were in the approximately 120-subject validation cohort, distinct from the roughly 670-subject first cohort. With regard to this clone: What it recognizes is unknown.

The TCR sequence derives from a woman younger than 30 in good health and CMV-seronegative. V and J are TRBV5-3 and TRBJ2-3, with 10 positions matching TRBD2. TRBV5-3 is an open reading frame whose function is uncertain. Sequenced input: PBMCs. The CDR3 here is CARSGQREGSTDTQYF. The CDR3 bases are TGTGCCAGAAGCGGACAGCGGGAGGGGAGCACAGATACGCAGTATTTT.